Below, one T cell receptor (beta chain) is given with its context. Its matching antigen is unknown. These data belong to a study of cytomegalovirus exposure and HLA in healthy donors. Study-level information: The 120 or so validation repertoires used the same platform as the roughly 610 first-cohort repertoires, a later analysis reported. Study findings and constraints: Most TCR sequences proved rare, with some public TCRs found in many donors. Confirmation in vitro established that a few CMV-associated chains were specific for CMV antigens.

Separation from the roughly 670-subject first cohort characterized the roughly 110-subject validation cohort, to which the donors belonged. The assay was immunoSEQ multiplex PCR, and TCRdb's table has in-frame clones only and misses some. The sample consists of 150,000 to 180,000 clones, approximately 86% of them appearing once. V dropped 5 bases and J dropped 14 bases, with 18 bases sitting between them. CDR3 length: 13 residues. The V gene's germline CDR1 is MNHEY and CDR2 SVGAGI. The material sequenced was PBMCs. This rearrangement joins TRBV6-5 to TRBJ1-4; D may be TRBD1 (6 bases). The clonotype comes from a man in his late teens or twenties in good health and CMV-seropositive. CDR3 loop: CASSRQGPPNLFF. CDR3 DNA sequence: TGTGCCAGCAGTCGCCAGGGGCCCCCAAACCTGTTTTTT.